This TCR beta chain was sequenced for a study of cytomegalovirus exposure and HLA in healthy donors. Turning to the study itself: Membership in the Caucasian-associated ancestry cluster was found for approximately 85% of nearly 400 genotyped donors. General study findings and limits: TCR beta sequences reportedly predicted the HLA-A and HLA-B alleles of most subjects accurately. Investigators reported 150 to 200 TCR beta chains as tied to cytomegalovirus.

Germline V CDR1 and CDR2: SQVTM, ANQGSEA. With 7 bases clipped from V and 4 bases from J, the junction kept 15 bases outside the gene matches. The CDR3 contains 18 residues. Concerning this clone: The antigen is undetermined.

This PCR relied on a set of 60 Vbeta primers and 13 Jbeta primers. Generated by immunoSEQ multiplex PCR, the TCRdb table keeps only in-frame clones and is missing some. The data hold 95,000 to 110,000 clones, with around two thirds observed a single time. The sequence came from a woman aged 45-60 years in good health and CMV-seronegative. The specimen sequenced was PBMCs. The chain joins TRBV29-1 to TRBJ2-1, with TRBD2 matching 14 bases. The CDR3 DNA sequence: TGCAGCGCCTCAAGTCCCGGGACTAGCGGGAGAGGGTACAATGAGCAGTTCTTC. Translation: CSASSPGTSGRGYNEQFF.